This entry lists 6 T cell receptor beta chains sequenced from one sample in a study of T cells in Graves' hyperthyroidism and ophthalmopathy (dated by TCRdb to the late 2010s). The library was produced with multiplex PCR. The instrument was an Illumina HiSeq 2000. The TCR beta CDR3 regions were amplified from the RNA transcripts. For the first round of RT-PCR on the TCR CDR3, the HTBI primer set was used together with the Qiagen OneStep RT-PCR kit. TCRdb reprocessing: public reads trimmed at Q25 with fastp, clones called with MiXCR, in-frame beta chains kept. Each entry is one CDR3 protein sequence, shown with its most common DNA and genes. The sample has approximately 40,000 distinct CDR3 sequences on record, about 50% of them singletons. Of the sample, under 20% is held by the ten largest clones. Sequenced: blood. The receptor set was obtained from a man aged 40-50 years with Graves' ophthalmopathy.

The V gene is TRBV19, the J gene TRBJ2-1, with TRBD1 as a possible D gene (6 bases). The ends were cut back, 8 bases at V and 4 bases at J, with 12 bases in the middle. Germline V gives CDR1 LNHDA, CDR2 SQIVND (reference sequence). The CDR3 covers 13 residues. This CDR3 reads CASGGYTYNEQFF. The CDR3 DNA reads as TGTGCCAGTGGGGGCTATACATACAATGAGCAGTTCTTC.

This clonotype appeared many times. This chain uses TRBV12-3 or TRBV12-4 with TRBJ2-1; 11 bases fit TRBD2. This CDR3 comprises 20 residues. Trimming cost V 5 bases and J 1 base; bases outside gene matches: 16. CDR3 sequence reads: CASSRGAGSGGAGSYNEQFF. The CDR3, as DNA: TGTGCCAGCAGTCGGGGGGCGGGTAGCGGGGGGGCCGGGTCCTACAATGAGCAGTTCTTC.

The table lists this clonotype with many counts. This chain connects TRBV6-5 to TRBJ2-7; 7 bases agree with TRBD1. J was trimmed by 0 bases and V by 4 bases; bases with no gene match: 6. CDR3 length: 15 residues. From germline, CDR1 is MNHEY and CDR2 SVGAGI. CDR3 nucleotide sequence: TGTGCCAGCAGTTCTTGGACAGGCCTCTCCTACGAGCAGTACTTC. Translation: CASSSWTGLSYEQYF.

By its share, this clonotype is medium-sized. The chain is built from TRBV20-1 and TRBJ2-2, with TRBD2 as a possible D gene (6 bases). The CDR3 is 15 amino acids. The ends were cut back, 6 bases at V and 5 bases at J, with 19 bases in the middle. CDR1 is DFQATT, CDR2 SNEGSKA, per germline (reference sequence). The CDR3, as DNA: TGCAGTGCGAGTTTAGGAGGGGTCGGGACCGGGGAGCTGTTTTTT. The encoded protein is CSASLGGVGTGELFF.

As concerns this clonotype: A junction boundary mismatches the germline segment, possibly from a read error. This sequence joins TRBV12-3 or TRBV12-4 and TRBJ1-1; a possible D gene is TRBD1 (6 bases). This CDR3 has 12 residues. Here the CDR3 DNA reads TGTGTCAGCAGGACAGCTTGCACTGAAGCTTTCTTT. It codes for CVSRTACTEAFF.

This clonotype was counted at least ten times. The chain recombines TRBV7-3 with TRBJ2-2, with no clear D. The CDR3 loop spans 16 amino acids. From germline, CDR1 is SGHTA and CDR2 FQGTGA. V shed 2 bases and J shed 2 bases, with 12 bases lying between them. CDR3 in amino acids: CASSLSSGLNTGELFF. Here the CDR3 DNA reads TGTGCCAGCAGCTTATCCTCGGGCCTTAACACCGGGGAGCTGTTTTTT.